This is a list of T cell receptor beta chains from one sample in a study of cytomegalovirus exposure and HLA in healthy donors. The method was immunoSEQ multiplex PCR; TCRdb's version includes in-frame clones alone and lacks a portion of them. The sample has roughly 220,000 clones, 82% seen once. Input material: PBMCs. All receptors come from a woman between 40 and 50 years old in good health and CMV-seronegative. Each CDR3 is given without its conserved first and last residue.

cdr3_aa	v_call	j_call
ASSPTGGLYEQY	TRBV18	TRBJ2-7
ASSRTSLNTEAF	TRBV7-9	TRBJ1-1
ASSLVEDTQY	TRBV7-9	TRBJ2-3
ASSYSARVYGYT	TRBV6-5	TRBJ1-2
ASRTGGYSYEQY	TRBV5-1	TRBJ2-7
ASSLRGKRANEQF	TRBV28	TRBJ2-1
ASSSGTGGETQY	TRBV11-2	TRBJ2-5
ASSLDPGGRTGELF	TRBV11-2	TRBJ2-2
ASSPEVDSIHGEQY	TRBV27	TRBJ2-7
SAWRETQY	TRBV20-1	TRBJ2-5
ASSPTGTGAADTQY	TRBV2	TRBJ2-3
SSRLTGGSQETQY	TRBV7-9	TRBJ2-5
ASSWTGDPINYSYEQY	TRBV28	TRBJ2-7
ASAALGNQPQH	TRBV2	TRBJ1-5
ASRPLLGSGSPLH	TRBV6-5	TRBJ1-6
ASRPSGSGDTQY	TRBV4-1	TRBJ2-3
ASSRTREQY	TRBV7-8	TRBJ2-7
ASSFGTGVAYEQY	TRBV7-2	TRBJ2-7
ASSSGGTSGHNEQF	TRBV28	TRBJ2-1
ASSVRQGGTEAF	TRBV5-1	TRBJ1-1
ASSLALGTFGDEQY	TRBV7-9	TRBJ2-7
ASRDFTSTDTQY	TRBV10-2	TRBJ2-3
ASSGGQGAHEQY	TRBV10-2	TRBJ2-7
ASRPLGIYEQY	TRBV27	TRBJ2-7
ASSLWSRGLGNQPQH	TRBV27	TRBJ1-5
ASSRPGQGLGYT	TRBV4-1	TRBJ1-2
ASSFLSGTGNTEAF	TRBV5-1	TRBJ1-1
ASSPSSYEQY	TRBV18	.
ASNSIDSVGYGYT	TRBV19	TRBJ1-2
ASSNSGGLNQPQH	TRBV2	TRBJ1-5
ASSPTGDSSRTEAF	TRBV7-3	TRBJ1-1
ASSLGDRGGNSPLH	TRBV5-8	TRBJ1-6
ASTFASGAAANSYNSPLH	TRBV2	TRBJ1-6
ASRLTGRGSLAGRYGYT	TRBV6-4	TRBJ1-2
ASSVTWGGSYEQY	TRBV27	TRBJ2-7
ASSATGTTDGYT	TRBV7-3	TRBJ1-2
ASSLAGLIQETQY	TRBV5-1	TRBJ2-5
ASSPPGTGGYGYT	TRBV18	TRBJ1-2
ASSTRTGVLT	TRBV27	TRBJ2-6
ASSLEVGRGYEQY	TRBV7-7	TRBJ2-7
ASSLDGSGRAETQY	TRBV13	TRBJ2-5
AWGRSRNYQPQH	TRBV30	TRBJ1-5
ASSPGGVGYEQY	TRBV4-2	TRBJ2-7
AIADYGPKQAF	TRBV10-3	TRBJ1-1
ASSRGGGRQPQH	TRBV28	TRBJ1-5
ASSHLGGGTAYNEQF	TRBV9	TRBJ2-1
ASSLMGEGLRYEQY	TRBV13	.
ASSLVAGGGEKLF	TRBV5-1	TRBJ1-4
ASSLPRAASTDTQY	TRBV7-9	TRBJ2-3
ASSPGLRTEAF	TRBV11-1	TRBJ1-1
ASSPGQTKKTQY	TRBV5-4	TRBJ2-5
ASSVETGGGELF	TRBV9	TRBJ2-2
ASSQSDRNNQPQH	TRBV4-2	TRBJ1-5
ASSLKAGGPYEQY	TRBV7-9	TRBJ2-7
ASSWTGVGSYEQY	TRBV5-1	TRBJ2-7
ASSPGLDNEQF	TRBV11-1	TRBJ2-1
ASSLVAGSYPYNEQF	TRBV11-2	TRBJ2-1
ASSFRGEETQY	TRBV6-6	TRBJ2-5
ASSHSDAEAF	TRBV27	TRBJ1-1
SFAGQGVNEQF	TRBV29-1	TRBJ2-1